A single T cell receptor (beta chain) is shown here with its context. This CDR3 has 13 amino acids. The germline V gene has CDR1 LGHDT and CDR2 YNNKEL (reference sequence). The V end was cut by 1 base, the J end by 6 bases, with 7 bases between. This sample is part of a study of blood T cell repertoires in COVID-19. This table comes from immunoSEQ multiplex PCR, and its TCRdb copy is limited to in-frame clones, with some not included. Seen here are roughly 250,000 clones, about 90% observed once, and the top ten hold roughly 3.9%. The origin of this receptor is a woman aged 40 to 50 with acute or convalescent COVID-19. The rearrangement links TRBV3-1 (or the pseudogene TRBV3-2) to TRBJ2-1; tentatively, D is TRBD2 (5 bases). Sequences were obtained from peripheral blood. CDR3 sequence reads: CASSQGGINEQFF. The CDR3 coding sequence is TGTGCCAGCAGCCAAGGAGGGATCAATGAGCAGTTCTTC.